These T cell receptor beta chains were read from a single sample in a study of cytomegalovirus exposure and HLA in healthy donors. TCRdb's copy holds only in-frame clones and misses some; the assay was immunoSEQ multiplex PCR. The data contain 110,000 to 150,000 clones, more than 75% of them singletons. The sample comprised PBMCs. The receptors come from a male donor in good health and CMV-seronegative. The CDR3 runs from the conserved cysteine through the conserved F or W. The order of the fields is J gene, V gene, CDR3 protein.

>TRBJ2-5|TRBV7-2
CASSRGGAEETQYF
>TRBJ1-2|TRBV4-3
CASSQDTGATNYGYTF
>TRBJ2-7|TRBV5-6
CASSDTGASSYEQYF
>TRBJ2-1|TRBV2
CASSDQAIRPYNEQFF
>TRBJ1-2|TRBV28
CASSFDRDTVYGYTF
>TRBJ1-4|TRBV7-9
CASSLVPSTNEKLFF
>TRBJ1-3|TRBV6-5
CATANGNTIYF
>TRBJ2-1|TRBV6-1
CASSERFPGSTNEQFF
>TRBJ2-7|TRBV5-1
CASSGSGYEQYF
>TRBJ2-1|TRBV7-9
CASSPPDSGGPNEQFF
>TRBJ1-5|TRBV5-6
CASSLAGTGGQPQHF
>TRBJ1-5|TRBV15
CATSVRRAGNQPQHF
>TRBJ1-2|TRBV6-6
CASISWDRGSRGYTF
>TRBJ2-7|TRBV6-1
CASSTEASFEQYF
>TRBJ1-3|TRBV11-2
CASSLISYSGNTIYF
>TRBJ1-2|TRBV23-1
CASSQLAPRYGYTF
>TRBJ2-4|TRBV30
CAWKDRDIQYF
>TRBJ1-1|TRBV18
CASSADRGLSEAFF
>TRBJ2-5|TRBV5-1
CASSWTDTKETQYF
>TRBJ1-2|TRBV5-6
CASSLSTGNLYGYTF
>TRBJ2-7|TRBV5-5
CASSNRGTEQYF
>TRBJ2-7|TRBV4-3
CASSHSGTPYYEQYF
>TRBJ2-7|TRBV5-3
CARSRDSHEQYF
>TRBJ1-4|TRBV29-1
CSGVRTVGEKLFF
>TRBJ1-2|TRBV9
CASSVALTGAYGYTF
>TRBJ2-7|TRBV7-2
CASSFLLAYEQYF
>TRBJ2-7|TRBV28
CASSLTGMGEQYF
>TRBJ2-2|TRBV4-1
CASSPLFRRANTGELFF
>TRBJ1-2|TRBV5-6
CASSSGTGARGYTF
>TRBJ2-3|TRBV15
CATSRDGGGTDTQYF
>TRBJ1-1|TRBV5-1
CASSSLTGVMNTEAFF
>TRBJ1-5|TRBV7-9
CASSFGHSADQPQHF
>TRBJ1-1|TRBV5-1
CASSLAITGNTEAFF
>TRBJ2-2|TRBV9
CASSPLAGGPTGELFF
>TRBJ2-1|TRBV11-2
CASGLTSRQFF
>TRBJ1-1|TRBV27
CASAGTLKGDTEAFF
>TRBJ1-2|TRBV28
CASSLGDRVYGYTF
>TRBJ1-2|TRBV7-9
CASSTGAGGYTF
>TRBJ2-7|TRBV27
CASSSGQGYEQYF
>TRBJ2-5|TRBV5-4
CASSLGGDRQETQYF
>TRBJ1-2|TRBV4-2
CASSQDRPPSVGGYTF
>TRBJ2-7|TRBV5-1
CASSLTSGGYEQYF
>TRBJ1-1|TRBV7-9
CASSWGDRGRTEAFF
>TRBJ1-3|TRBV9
CASNQGGSGNTIYF
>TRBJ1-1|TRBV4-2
CASSHLDRGAMNTEAFF
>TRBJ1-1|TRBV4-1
CASSLGRNTEAFF
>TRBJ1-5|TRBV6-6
CASSDPGTGVYQPQHF
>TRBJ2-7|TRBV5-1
CASSLAGDFYEQYF
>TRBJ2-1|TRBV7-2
CASSPRQGTSAPGKFF
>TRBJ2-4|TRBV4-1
CASSRTGIAKNIQYF
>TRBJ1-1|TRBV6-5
CASSYSDRRKDEAFF
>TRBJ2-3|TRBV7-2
CASSISRDKVSEQYF
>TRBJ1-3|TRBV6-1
CASSRGSGNTIYF
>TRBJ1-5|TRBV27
CASRPRAGNQPQHF
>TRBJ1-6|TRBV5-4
CASSSQVNSPLHF
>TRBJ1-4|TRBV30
CAWQDRLAGEKLFF
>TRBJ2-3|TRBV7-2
CASSFGGGVGIDTQYF
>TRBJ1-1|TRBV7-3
CASSFDRGAEAFF
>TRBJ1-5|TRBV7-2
CASSRSSGQPQHF
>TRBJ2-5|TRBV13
CASSSTSRTGPETQYF